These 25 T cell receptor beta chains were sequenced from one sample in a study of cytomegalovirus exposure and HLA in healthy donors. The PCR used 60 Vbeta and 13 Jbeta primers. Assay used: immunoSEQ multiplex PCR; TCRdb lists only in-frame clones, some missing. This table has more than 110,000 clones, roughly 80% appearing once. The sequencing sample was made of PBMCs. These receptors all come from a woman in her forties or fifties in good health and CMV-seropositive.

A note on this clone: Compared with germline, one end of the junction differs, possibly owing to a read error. CDR3 residues: CASSSYEPDYF. CDR3 in DNA: TGTGCCAGCAGCTCATACGAACCCGACTACTTT. The chain is built from TRBV7-9 and TRBJ1-3; D is unclear. CDR1 and CDR2 (germline): SEHNR, FQNEAQ (reference sequence). The CDR3 spans 11 residues.

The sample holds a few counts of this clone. The CDR3 bases are TGTGCCAGCAGCCAAGAAAGGGAGTGGAGTGAAGCTTTCTTT. Its protein is CASSQEREWSEAFF. V is TRBV14 and J is TRBJ1-1; no definite D call. Looked up from germline, CDR1 is SGHDN and CDR2 is FVKESK. There are 14 residues in the CDR3. V was trimmed by 0 bases and J by 7 bases, leaving 12 bases between them.

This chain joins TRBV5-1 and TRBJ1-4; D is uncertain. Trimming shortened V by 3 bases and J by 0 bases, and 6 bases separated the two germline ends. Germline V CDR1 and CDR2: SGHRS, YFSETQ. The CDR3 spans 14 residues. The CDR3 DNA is TGCGCCAGCAGCTCGGGTGCAACTAATGAAAAACTGTTTTTT. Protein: CASSSGATNEKLFF.

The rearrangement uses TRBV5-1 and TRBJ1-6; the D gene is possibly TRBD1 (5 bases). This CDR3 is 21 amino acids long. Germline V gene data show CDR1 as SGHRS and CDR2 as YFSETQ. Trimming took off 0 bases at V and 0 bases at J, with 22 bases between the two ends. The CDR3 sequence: CASSLARHTAGPVSYNSPLHF. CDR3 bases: TGCGCCAGCAGCTTGGCCAGACACACAGCGGGACCTGTCTCCTATAATTCACCCCTCCACTTT.

CDR3 nucleotide sequence: TGCGCCAGCAGCCAAGATAAGGGGCCAGATACGCAGTATTTT. Its translation: CASSQDKGPDTQYF. This rearrangement joins TRBV4-3 to TRBJ2-3; tentatively, D is TRBD1 (5 bases). V gave up 0 bases and J gave up 4 bases, with 8 bases separating them. The V gene's germline CDR1 is LGHNA and CDR2 YSLEER. The CDR3 is 14 residues long.

CDR3 bases: TGTGCCAGCAGCTCGAACAGGGGGACCTCTGGAAACACCATATATTTT. It yields the protein CASSSNRGTSGNTIYF. The chain has TRBV11-2 and TRBJ1-3, with 8 bases aligning to TRBD1. Trimming removed 4 bases from V and 0 bases from J; junction bases left unmatched: 5. The germline gives CDR1 SGHAT, CDR2 FQNNGV. The CDR3 totals 16 residues.

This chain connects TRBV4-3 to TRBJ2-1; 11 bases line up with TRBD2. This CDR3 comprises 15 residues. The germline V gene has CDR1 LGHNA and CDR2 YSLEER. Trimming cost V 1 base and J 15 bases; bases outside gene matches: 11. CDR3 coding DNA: TGCGCCAGCAGCCAAGTAGCGGGGGGGCGAGGAGGGGTGTTCTTC. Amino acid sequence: CASSQVAGGRGGVFF.

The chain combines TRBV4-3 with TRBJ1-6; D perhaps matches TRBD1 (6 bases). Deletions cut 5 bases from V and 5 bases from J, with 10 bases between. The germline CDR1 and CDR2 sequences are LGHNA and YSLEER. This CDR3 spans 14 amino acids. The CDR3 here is CASSTGSHNSPLHF. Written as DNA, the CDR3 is TGCGCCAGCAGCACAGGGTCCCATAATTCACCCCTCCACTTT.

The CDR3 spells CASSGNRRGGNSYNEQFF. In nucleotides, the CDR3 is TGTGCCAGCAGTGGGAATCGTAGGGGGGGGAACTCCTACAATGAGCAGTTCTTC. J is TRBJ2-1 and V is TRBV28, with D perhaps matching TRBD2 (7 bases). The V gene's germline CDR1 is MDHEN and CDR2 SYDVKM. This CDR3 has 18 amino acids. The V gene lost 5 bases and the J gene lost 0 bases, with 20 bases spanning the gap.

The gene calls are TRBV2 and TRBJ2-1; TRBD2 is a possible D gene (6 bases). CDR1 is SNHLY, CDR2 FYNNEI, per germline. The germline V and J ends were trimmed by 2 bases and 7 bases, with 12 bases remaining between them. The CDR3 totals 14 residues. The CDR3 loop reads CASSELEGVNEQFF. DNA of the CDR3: TGTGCCAGCAGTGAATTGGAGGGCGTTAATGAGCAGTTCTTC.

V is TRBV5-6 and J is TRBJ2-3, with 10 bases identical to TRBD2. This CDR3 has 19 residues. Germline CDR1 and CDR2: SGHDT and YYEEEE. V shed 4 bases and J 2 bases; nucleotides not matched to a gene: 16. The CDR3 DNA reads TGTGCCAGCAGCCCGCAGTTTCAGCGGGGGGGGATGTTCACAGATACGCAGTATTTT. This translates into CASSPQFQRGGMFTDTQYF.

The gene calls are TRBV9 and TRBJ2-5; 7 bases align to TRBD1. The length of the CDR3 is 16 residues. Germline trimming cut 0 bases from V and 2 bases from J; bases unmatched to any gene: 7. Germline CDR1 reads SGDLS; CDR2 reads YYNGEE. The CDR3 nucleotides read TGTGCCAGCAGCGTAGATGCAGGGGGATTGCAAGAGACCCAGTACTTC. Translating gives CASSVDAGGLQETQYF.

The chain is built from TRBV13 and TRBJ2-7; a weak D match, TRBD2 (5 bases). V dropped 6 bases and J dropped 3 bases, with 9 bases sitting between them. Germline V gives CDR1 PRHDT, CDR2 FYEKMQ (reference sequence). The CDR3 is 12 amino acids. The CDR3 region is CASRLGNYEQYF. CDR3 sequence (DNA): TGTGCCAGCAGACTAGGAAACTACGAGCAGTACTTC.

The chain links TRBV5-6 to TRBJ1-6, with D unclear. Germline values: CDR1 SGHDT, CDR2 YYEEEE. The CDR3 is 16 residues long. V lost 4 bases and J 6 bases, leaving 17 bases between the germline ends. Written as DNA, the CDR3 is TGTGCCAGCAGCCCCTCCGGGATCCATCCTAATTCACCCCTCCACTTT. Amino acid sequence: CASSPSGIHPNSPLHF.

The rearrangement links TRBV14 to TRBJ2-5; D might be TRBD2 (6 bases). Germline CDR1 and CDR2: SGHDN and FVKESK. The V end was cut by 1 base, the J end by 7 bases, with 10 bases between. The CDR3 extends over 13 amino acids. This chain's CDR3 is CASSQAGVGTQYF. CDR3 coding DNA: TGTGCCAGCAGCCAAGCGGGGGTAGGGACCCAGTACTTC.

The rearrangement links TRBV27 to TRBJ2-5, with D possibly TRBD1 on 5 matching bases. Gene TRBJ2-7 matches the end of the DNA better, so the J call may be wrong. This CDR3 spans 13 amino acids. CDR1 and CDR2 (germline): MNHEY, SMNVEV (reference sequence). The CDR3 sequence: CASSLWGNYEQYF. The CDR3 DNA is TGTGCCAGCAGTTTATGGGGCAACTACGAGCAGTACTTC.

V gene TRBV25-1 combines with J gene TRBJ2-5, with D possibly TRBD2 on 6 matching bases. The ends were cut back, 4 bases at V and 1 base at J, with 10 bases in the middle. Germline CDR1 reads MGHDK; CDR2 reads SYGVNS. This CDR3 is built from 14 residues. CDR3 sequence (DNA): TGTGCCAGCAGTGTCCGGGACTTCCAAGAGACCCAGTACTTC. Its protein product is CASSVRDFQETQYF.

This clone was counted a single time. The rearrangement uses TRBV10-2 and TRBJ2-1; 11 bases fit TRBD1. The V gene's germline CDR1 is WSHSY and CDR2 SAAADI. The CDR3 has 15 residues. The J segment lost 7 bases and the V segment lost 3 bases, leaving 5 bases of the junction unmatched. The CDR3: CASSDGTGGLNEQFF. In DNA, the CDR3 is TGCGCCAGCAGTGACGGGACAGGGGGATTGAATGAGCAGTTCTTC.

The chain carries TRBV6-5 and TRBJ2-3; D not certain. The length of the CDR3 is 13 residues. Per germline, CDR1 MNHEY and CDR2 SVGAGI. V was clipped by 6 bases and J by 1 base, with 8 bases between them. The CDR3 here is CASRPEGTDTQYF. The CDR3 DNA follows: TGTGCCAGCAGACCCGAGGGCACAGATACGCAGTATTTT.

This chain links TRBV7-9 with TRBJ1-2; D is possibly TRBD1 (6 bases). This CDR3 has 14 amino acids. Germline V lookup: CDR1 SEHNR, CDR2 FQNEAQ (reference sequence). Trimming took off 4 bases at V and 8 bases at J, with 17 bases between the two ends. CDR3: CASSSLFNRAGYTF. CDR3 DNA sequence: TGTGCCAGCAGCTCTTTATTTAACAGGGCCGGCTACACCTTC.

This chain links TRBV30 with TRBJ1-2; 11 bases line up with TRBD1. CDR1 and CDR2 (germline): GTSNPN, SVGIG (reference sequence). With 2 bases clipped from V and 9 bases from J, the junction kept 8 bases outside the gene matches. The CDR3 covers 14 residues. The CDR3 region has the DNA TGTGCCTGGAGTATACTGGGACAGGGGGTCAGCTACACCTTC. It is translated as CAWSILGQGVSYTF.

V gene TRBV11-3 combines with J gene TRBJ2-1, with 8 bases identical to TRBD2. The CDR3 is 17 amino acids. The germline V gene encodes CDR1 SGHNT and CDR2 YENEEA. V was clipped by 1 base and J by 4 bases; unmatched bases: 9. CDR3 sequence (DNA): TGTGCCAGCAGCTTAGGTATTAGCGGGGAGATATACAATGAGCAGTTCTTC. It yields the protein CASSLGISGEIYNEQFF.

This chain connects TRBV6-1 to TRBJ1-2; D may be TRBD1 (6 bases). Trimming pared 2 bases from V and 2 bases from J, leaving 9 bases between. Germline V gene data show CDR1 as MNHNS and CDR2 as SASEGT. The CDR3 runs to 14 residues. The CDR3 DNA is TGTGCCAGCAGTGAATACGGGACAAACTATGGCTACACCTTC. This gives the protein CASSEYGTNYGYTF.

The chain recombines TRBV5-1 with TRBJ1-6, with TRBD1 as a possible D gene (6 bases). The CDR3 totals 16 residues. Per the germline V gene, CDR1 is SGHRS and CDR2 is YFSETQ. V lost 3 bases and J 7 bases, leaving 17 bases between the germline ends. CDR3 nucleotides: TGCGCCAGCAGCTCGGGCACCGGGACACTCAATTCACCCCTCCACTTT. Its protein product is CASSSGTGTLNSPLHF. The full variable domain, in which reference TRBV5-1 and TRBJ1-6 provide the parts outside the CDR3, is KAGVTQTPRYLIKTRGQQVTLSCSPISGHRSVSWYQQTPGQGLQFLFEYFSETQRNKGNFPGRFSGRQFSNSRSEMNVSTLELGDSALYLCASSSGTGTLNSPLHFGNGTRLTVT.

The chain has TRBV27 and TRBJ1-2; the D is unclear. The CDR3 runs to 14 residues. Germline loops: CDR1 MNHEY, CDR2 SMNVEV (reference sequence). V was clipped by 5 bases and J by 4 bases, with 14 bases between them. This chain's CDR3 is CASSPRNDGYGYTF. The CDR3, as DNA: TGTGCCAGCAGTCCCAGGAATGATGGCTATGGCTACACCTTC.